The rows below give T cell receptor beta chains drawn from one sample of a study of blood T cell repertoires in COVID-19. Sequencing used immunoSEQ multiplex PCR; TCRdb keeps in-frame clones, though not all of them. The sample records roughly 50,000 clones, 86% being singletons. The specimen was peripheral blood. These receptors all stem from a woman aged 55-69 years with acute or convalescent COVID-19. Both conserved end residues are part of each CDR3. The D gene is left open where the match is weak. The size entry is marked missing in some rows and otherwise reads once, few, many or a size class.

CDR3 DNA: TGTGCCAGCAGCTATACTCAAGATCAGCCCCAGCATTTT; CDR3 protein: CASSYTQDQPQHF; V gene: TRBV14; J gene: TRBJ1-5; clone size: -; D gene: -
CDR3 DNA: TGTGCCAGCAGCTTTGGCCTGAACACTGAAGCTTTCTTT; CDR3 protein: CASSFGLNTEAFF; V gene: TRBV11-1; J gene: TRBJ1-1; clone size: -; D gene: -
CDR3 DNA: TGTGCCAGCAGCGTAGGAGCGGAAGCTAACTATGGCTACACCTTC; CDR3 protein: CASSVGAEANYGYTF; V gene: TRBV9; J gene: TRBJ1-2; clone size: -; D gene: -
CDR3 DNA: TGTGCCTGGAGTGTACAGGTCCAAGAGACCCAGTACTTC; CDR3 protein: CAWSVQVQETQYF; V gene: TRBV30; J gene: TRBJ2-5; clone size: -; D gene: -
CDR3 DNA: TGTGCCAGCAGTTCCCGGGGACAGGGATTCACTGAAGCTTTCTTT; CDR3 protein: CASSSRGQGFTEAFF; V gene: TRBV2; J gene: TRBJ1-1; clone size: -; D gene: TRBD1
CDR3 DNA: TGTGCCAGTAGTATACTTAAGGGGGTTATGCACTATGGCTACACCTTC; CDR3 protein: CASSILKGVMHYGYTF; V gene: TRBV19; J gene: TRBJ1-2; clone size: -; D gene: -
CDR3 DNA: TGTGCCAGTAGTAGGGGACTAGCGGACGAGCAGTACTTC; CDR3 protein: CASSRGLADEQYF; V gene: TRBV19; J gene: TRBJ2-7; clone size: few; D gene: TRBD2
CDR3 DNA: TGTGCCAGCAGCCCCACGACAAAAGTAGCTTTCTTT; CDR3 protein: CASSPTTKVAFF; V gene: TRBV11-2; J gene: TRBJ1-1; clone size: -; D gene: -
CDR3 DNA: TGCGCCACCAAGCGCGGGGGAGGGAACACCGGGGAGCTGTTTTTT; CDR3 protein: CATKRGGGNTGELFF; V gene: TRBV4-1; J gene: TRBJ2-2; clone size: -; D gene: TRBD2
CDR3 DNA: TGTGCCAGTAGTATTGGTATATCGGGACAGGGCACTGAAGCTTTCTTT; CDR3 protein: CASSIGISGQGTEAFF; V gene: TRBV19; J gene: TRBJ1-1; clone size: -; D gene: TRBD1
CDR3 DNA: TGTGCCAGCAGTTTGGGCGGGGGGGCTTACGAGCAGTACTTC; CDR3 protein: CASSLGGGAYEQYF; V gene: TRBV28; J gene: TRBJ2-7; clone size: -; D gene: TRBD2
CDR3 DNA: TGTGCCACCAGTGAGCTGGGGACAGGGGATCATGAGCAGTTCTTC; CDR3 protein: CATSELGTGDHEQFF; V gene: TRBV24-1; J gene: TRBJ2-1; clone size: -; D gene: TRBD1
CDR3 DNA: TGTGCCAGCTCACCCAACTCTGGAAACACCATATATTTT; CDR3 protein: CASSPNSGNTIYF; V gene: TRBV18; J gene: TRBJ1-3; clone size: -; D gene: -
CDR3 DNA: TGTGCCAGCAGTTTATCTCGGGGGGGGTACACTGAAGCTTTCTTT; CDR3 protein: CASSLSRGGYTEAFF; V gene: TRBV27; J gene: TRBJ1-1; clone size: few; D gene: -
CDR3 DNA: TGTGCCAGCAGCGCCACAGTGAACACTGAAGCTTTCTTT; CDR3 protein: CASSATVNTEAFF; V gene: TRBV11-3; J gene: TRBJ1-1; clone size: once; D gene: -
CDR3 DNA: TGTGCCATCTCCCCCCGGACTAACACCGGGGAGCTGTTTTTT; CDR3 protein: CAISPRTNTGELFF; V gene: TRBV10-3; J gene: TRBJ2-2; clone size: -; D gene: -
CDR3 DNA: TGTGCCAGCAGTTTAATACAAGCTAACTATGGCTACACCTTC; CDR3 protein: CASSLIQANYGYTF; V gene: TRBV28; J gene: TRBJ1-2; clone size: -; D gene: -
CDR3 DNA: TGTGCCACCAATTTCGACAGGGTCAACACTGAAGCTTTCTTT; CDR3 protein: CATNFDRVNTEAFF; V gene: TRBV15; J gene: TRBJ1-1; clone size: -; D gene: TRBD1
CDR3 DNA: TGTGCCAGCAGCTTAGGGGCCCCCCCCTACGAGCAGTACTTC; CDR3 protein: CASSLGAPPYEQYF; V gene: TRBV7-3; J gene: TRBJ2-7; clone size: once; D gene: -
CDR3 DNA: TGTGCCAGCAGCTTTGTAGCGGGCGGGACTGAAGCTTTCTTT; CDR3 protein: CASSFVAGGTEAFF; V gene: TRBV7-3; J gene: TRBJ1-1; clone size: -; D gene: -
CDR3 DNA: TGTGCCAGCAGCGTTGACACGCAGATCTCTGGAAACACCATATATTTT; CDR3 protein: CASSVDTQISGNTIYF; V gene: TRBV7-6; J gene: TRBJ1-3; clone size: -; D gene: -
CDR3 DNA: TGTGCCAGCAGCAGAACCGCCGGACAGGGCTCACTCTATGGCTACACCTTC; CDR3 protein: CASSRTAGQGSLYGYTF; V gene: TRBV14; J gene: TRBJ1-2; clone size: -; D gene: TRBD1
CDR3 DNA: TGTGCCAGCAGTAGAGGGTCGGGGGGCGAATACTTC; CDR3 protein: CASSRGSGGEYF; V gene: TRBV27; J gene: TRBJ2-7; clone size: -; D gene: -
CDR3 DNA: TGTGCCAGCAGTGAATCCAACTACGGGGGACGGGGGAACACTGAAGCTTTCTTT; CDR3 protein: CASSESNYGGRGNTEAFF; V gene: TRBV6-1; J gene: TRBJ1-1; clone size: -; D gene: -
CDR3 DNA: TGCAGCGTTGATTCCCCACAGGGCACAGATACGCAGTATTTT; CDR3 protein: CSVDSPQGTDTQYF; V gene: TRBV29-1; J gene: TRBJ2-3; clone size: -; D gene: -
CDR3 DNA: -; CDR3 protein: CSVAPGTHQATTF; V gene: TRBV29-1; J gene: TRBJ1-2; clone size: -; D gene: -
CDR3 DNA: TGTGCCAGCAGCGCGGGTCTAGCGGGGGGCACAGATACGCAGTATTTT; CDR3 protein: CASSAGLAGGTDTQYF; V gene: TRBV9; J gene: TRBJ2-3; clone size: -; D gene: TRBD2
CDR3 DNA: TGTGCCAGCAGTTTCTCCCTGCCCGAGGGGCGGGAGGTATACTACGAGCAGTACTTC; CDR3 protein: CASSFSLPEGREVYYEQYF; V gene: TRBV11-2; J gene: TRBJ2-7; clone size: few; D gene: TRBD2
CDR3 DNA: TGTGCCAGCACCCTCGGGACAGGGGGACAAGAGACCCAGTACTTC; CDR3 protein: CASTLGTGGQETQYF; V gene: TRBV6-5; J gene: TRBJ2-5; clone size: -; D gene: TRBD1
CDR3 DNA: TGTGCCAGCAGCCAATGGCGATACGCGTGGGGGGGCCCTGAAGCTTTCTTT; CDR3 protein: CASSQWRYAWGGPEAFF; V gene: TRBV3-1/TRBV3-2; J gene: TRBJ1-1; clone size: once; D gene: -
CDR3 DNA: TGTGCCAGCAGCTTATCGCAGGGTTCCTATGGCTACACCTTC; CDR3 protein: CASSLSQGSYGYTF; V gene: TRBV7-2; J gene: TRBJ1-2; clone size: few; D gene: -
CDR3 DNA: TGTGCCAGCACCCGGACAGGGGGCTATGGCTACACCTTC; CDR3 protein: CASTRTGGYGYTF; V gene: TRBV9; J gene: TRBJ1-2; clone size: -; D gene: TRBD1
CDR3 DNA: TGCGCCAGCAGCATCGGGACTAGCGGGAGCAATGAGCAGTTCTTC; CDR3 protein: CASSIGTSGSNEQFF; V gene: TRBV5-1; J gene: TRBJ2-1; clone size: -; D gene: TRBD2
CDR3 DNA: TGTGCCAGCAACGCTGGGGGCGAACTTACTGGCTACACCTTC; CDR3 protein: CASNAGGELTGYTF; V gene: TRBV28; J gene: TRBJ1-2; clone size: -; D gene: -
CDR3 DNA: TGTGCCAGCAGTCTCAGGGGAGGGGAGCTGTTTTTT; CDR3 protein: CASSLRGGELFF; V gene: TRBV6-5; J gene: TRBJ2-2; clone size: -; D gene: -
CDR3 DNA: TGTGCCACCAGCAGAGGAGATAGGGGGACTAACTATGGCTACACCTTC; CDR3 protein: CATSRGDRGTNYGYTF; V gene: TRBV15; J gene: TRBJ1-2; clone size: -; D gene: -
CDR3 DNA: TGTGCCTGGGTCGAGAGGAGGGCTAACTATGGCTACACCTTC; CDR3 protein: CAWVERRANYGYTF; V gene: TRBV30; J gene: TRBJ1-2; clone size: -; D gene: -
CDR3 DNA: TGTGCCAGCAGCTTACAGACTAGCGGGAGTTTTGGAACCGGGGAGCTGTTTTTT; CDR3 protein: CASSLQTSGSFGTGELFF; V gene: TRBV7-2; J gene: TRBJ2-2; clone size: -; D gene: TRBD2
CDR3 DNA: TGTGCCAGCAGCCAAGTGGGGGCGACTAGCGACCAAGAGACCCAGTACTTC; CDR3 protein: CASSQVGATSDQETQYF; V gene: TRBV3-1/TRBV3-2; J gene: TRBJ2-5; clone size: -; D gene: TRBD2
CDR3 DNA: TGTGCCAGTAGGCTGGACATCAATGAGCAGTTCTTC; CDR3 protein: CASRLDINEQFF; V gene: TRBV19; J gene: TRBJ2-1; clone size: -; D gene: -
CDR3 DNA: TGTGCCAGTAGTGTTAAAGGGGACACTGAAGCTTTCTTT; CDR3 protein: CASSVKGDTEAFF; V gene: TRBV19; J gene: TRBJ1-1; clone size: -; D gene: -
CDR3 DNA: TGTGCCAGCAGCTTAGTTTCAGCCAGGGGAGAGACCCAGTACTTC; CDR3 protein: CASSLVSARGETQYF; V gene: TRBV7-9; J gene: TRBJ2-5; clone size: -; D gene: -
CDR3 DNA: TGTGCCAGCATAATACCGGGAACCTATGGCTACACCTTC; CDR3 protein: CASIIPGTYGYTF; V gene: TRBV28; J gene: TRBJ1-2; clone size: -; D gene: -
CDR3 DNA: TGTGCCACCCTTAACACTGAAGCTTTCTTT; CDR3 protein: CATLNTEAFF; V gene: TRBV6-6; J gene: TRBJ1-1; clone size: -; D gene: -
CDR3 DNA: TGTGCCAGCAGCTCAGCCTCGGGGAATCAGCCCCAGCATTTT; CDR3 protein: CASSSASGNQPQHF; V gene: TRBV7-9; J gene: TRBJ1-5; clone size: -; D gene: -